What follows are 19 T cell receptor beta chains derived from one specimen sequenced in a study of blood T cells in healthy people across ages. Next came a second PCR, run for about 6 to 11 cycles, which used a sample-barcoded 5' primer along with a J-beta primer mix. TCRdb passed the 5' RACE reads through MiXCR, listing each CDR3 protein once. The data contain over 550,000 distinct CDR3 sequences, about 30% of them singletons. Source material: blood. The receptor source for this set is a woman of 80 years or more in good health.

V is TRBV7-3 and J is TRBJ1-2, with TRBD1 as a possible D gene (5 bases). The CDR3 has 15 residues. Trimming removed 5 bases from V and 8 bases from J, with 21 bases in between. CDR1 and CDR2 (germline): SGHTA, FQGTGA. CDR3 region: CASSAKEGYGGGYTF. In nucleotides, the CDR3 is TGTGCCAGCAGCGCCAAGGAGGGGTATGGGGGGGGCTACACCTTC.

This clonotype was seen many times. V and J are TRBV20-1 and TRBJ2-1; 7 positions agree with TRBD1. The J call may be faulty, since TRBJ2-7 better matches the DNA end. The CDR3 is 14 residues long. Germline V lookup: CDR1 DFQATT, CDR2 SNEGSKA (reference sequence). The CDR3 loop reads CSASGDSIYNEQYF. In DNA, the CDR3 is TGCAGTGCTAGTGGGGACAGCATCTACAATGAGCAGTACTTC.

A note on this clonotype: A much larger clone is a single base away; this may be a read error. The CDR3 DNA follows: TGTGCCTGGAACAGGGGTGGCAACGAGCAGTACTTC. Translation: CAWNRGGNEQYF. The genes are TRBV30 and TRBJ2-5; TRBD1 matches 7 bases. The DNA end favors TRBJ2-7, so the J call may be wrong. The CDR3 runs to 12 residues. The germline V gene has CDR1 GTSNPN and CDR2 SVGIG (reference sequence).

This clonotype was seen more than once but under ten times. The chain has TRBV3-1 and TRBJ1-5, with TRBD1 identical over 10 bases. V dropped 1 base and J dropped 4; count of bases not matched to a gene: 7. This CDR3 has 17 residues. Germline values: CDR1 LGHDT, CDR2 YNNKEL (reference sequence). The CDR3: CASSQGGQGQGNQPQHF. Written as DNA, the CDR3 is TGTGCCAGCAGCCAAGGGGGGCAGGGACAGGGGAATCAGCCCCAGCATTTT.

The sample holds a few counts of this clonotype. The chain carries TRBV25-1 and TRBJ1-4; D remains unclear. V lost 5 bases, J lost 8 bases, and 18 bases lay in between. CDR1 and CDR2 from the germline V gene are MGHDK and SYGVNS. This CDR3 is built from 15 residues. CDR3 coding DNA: TGTGCCAGCAGTTCTCCCGGCGGGTCGTTAGAAAAACTGTTTTTT. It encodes CASSSPGGSLEKLFF.

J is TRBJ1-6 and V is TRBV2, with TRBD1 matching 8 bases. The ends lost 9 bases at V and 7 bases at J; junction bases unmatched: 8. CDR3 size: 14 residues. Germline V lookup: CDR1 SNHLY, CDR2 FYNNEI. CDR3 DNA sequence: TGTGCCAGGGCCGGGCAGGGGGCGAATTCACCCCTCCACTTT. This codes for CARAGQGANSPLHF.

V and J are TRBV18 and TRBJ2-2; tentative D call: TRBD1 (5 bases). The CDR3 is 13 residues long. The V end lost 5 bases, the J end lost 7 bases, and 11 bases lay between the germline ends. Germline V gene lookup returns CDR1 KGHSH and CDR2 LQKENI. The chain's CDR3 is CASSSDKFGELFF. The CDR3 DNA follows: TGTGCCAGCTCATCGGACAAGTTCGGGGAGCTGTTTTTT.

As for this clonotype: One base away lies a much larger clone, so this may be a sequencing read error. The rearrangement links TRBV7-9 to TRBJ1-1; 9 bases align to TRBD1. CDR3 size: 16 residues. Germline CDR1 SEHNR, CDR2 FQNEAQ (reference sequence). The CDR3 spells CASGLENRGRGTEAFF. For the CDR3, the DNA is TGTGCCAGCGGCTTAGAGAACAGGGGGCGAGGCACTGAAGCTTTCTTT. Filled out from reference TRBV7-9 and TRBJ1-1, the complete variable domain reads DTGVSQNPRHKITKRGQNVTFRCDPISEHNRLYWYRQTLGQGPEFLTYFQNEAQLEKSRLLSDRFSAERPKGSFSTLEIQRTEQGDSAMYLCASGLENRGRGTEAFFGQGTRLTVV.

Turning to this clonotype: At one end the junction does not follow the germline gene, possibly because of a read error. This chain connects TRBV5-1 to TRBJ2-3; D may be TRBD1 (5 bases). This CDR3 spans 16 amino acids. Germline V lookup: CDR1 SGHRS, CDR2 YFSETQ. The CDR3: CASSLAGSSGTGTQYF. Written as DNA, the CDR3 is TGCGCCAGCAGCTTGGCAGGGTCGAGTGGCACAGGTACGCAGTATTTT.

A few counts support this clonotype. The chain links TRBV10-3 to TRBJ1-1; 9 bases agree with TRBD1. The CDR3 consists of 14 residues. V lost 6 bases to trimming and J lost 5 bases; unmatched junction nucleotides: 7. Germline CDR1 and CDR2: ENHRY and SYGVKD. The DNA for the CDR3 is TGTGCCATCAGCGACGAACAGGGGGCGACTGAAGCTTTCTTT. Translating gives CAISDEQGATEAFF.

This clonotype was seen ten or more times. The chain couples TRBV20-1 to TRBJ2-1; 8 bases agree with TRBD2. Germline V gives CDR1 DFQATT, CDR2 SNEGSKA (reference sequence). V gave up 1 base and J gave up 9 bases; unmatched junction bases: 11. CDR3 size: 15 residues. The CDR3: CSARGPGLASGEQFF. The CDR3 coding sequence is TGCAGTGCTAGAGGGCCAGGACTAGCCAGCGGTGAGCAGTTCTTC.

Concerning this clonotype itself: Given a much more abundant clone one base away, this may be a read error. The CDR3 loop reads CVSSQITGHLSGANVLTF. CDR3 nucleotides: TGTGTCAGCAGCCAGATCACGGGACATCTCTCTGGGGCCAACGTCCTGACTTTC. The chain employs TRBV3-1 and TRBJ2-6; weak D call: TRBD1 (6 bases). Germline values: CDR1 LGHDT, CDR2 YNNKEL (reference sequence). CDR3 length equals 18 residues. The full variable domain, completed using reference TRBV3-1 and TRBJ2-6, is DTAVSQTPKYLVTQMGNDKSIKCEQNLGHDTMYWYKQDSKKFLKIMFSYNNKELIINETVPNRFSPKSPDKAHLNLHINSLELGDSAVYFCVSSQITGHLSGANVLTFGAGSRLTVL.

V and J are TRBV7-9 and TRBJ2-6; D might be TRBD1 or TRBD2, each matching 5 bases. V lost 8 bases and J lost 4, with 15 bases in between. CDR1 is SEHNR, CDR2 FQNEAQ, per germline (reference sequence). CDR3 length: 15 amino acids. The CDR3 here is CASERGTTGANVLTF. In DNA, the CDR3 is TGTGCCAGCGAGAGGGGCACTACCGGGGCCAACGTCCTGACTTTC.

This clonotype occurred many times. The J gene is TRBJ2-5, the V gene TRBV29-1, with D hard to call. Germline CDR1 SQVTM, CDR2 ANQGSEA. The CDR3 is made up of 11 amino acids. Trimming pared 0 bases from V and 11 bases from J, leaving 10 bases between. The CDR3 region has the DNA TGCAGCGTTGAAGAGATCAATGAGCAGTACTTC. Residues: CSVEEINEQYF.

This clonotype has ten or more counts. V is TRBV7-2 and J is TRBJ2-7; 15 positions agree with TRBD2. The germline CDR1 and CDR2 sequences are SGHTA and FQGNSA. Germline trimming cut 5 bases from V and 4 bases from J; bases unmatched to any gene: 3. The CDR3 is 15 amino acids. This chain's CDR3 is CASSRGLAGGYEQYF. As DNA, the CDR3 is TGTGCCAGCAGCCGCGGACTAGCGGGGGGGTACGAGCAGTACTTC.

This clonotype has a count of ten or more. CDR3 loop: CAISESGQGEVQPQHF. DNA for the CDR3: TGTGCCATCAGTGAGTCTGGACAGGGGGAAGTTCAGCCCCAGCATTTT. The chain joins TRBV10-3 to TRBJ1-5; 10 bases agree with TRBD1. V shed 0 bases and J 6 bases; nucleotides not matched to a gene: 5. Germline V CDR1 and CDR2: ENHRY, SYGVKD. This CDR3 is 16 amino acids long.

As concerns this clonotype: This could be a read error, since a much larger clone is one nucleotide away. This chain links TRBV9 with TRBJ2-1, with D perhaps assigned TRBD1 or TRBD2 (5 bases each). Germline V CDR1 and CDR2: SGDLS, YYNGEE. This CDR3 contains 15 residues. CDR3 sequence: CASSVRGTSHNEQFF. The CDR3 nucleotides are TGTGCCAGCAGCGTAAGAGGGACCTCCCACAATGAGCAGTTCTTC.

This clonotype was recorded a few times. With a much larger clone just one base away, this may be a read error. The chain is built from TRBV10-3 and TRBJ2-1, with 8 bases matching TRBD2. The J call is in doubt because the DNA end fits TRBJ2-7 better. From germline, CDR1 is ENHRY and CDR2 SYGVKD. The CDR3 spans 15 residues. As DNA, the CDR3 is TGTGCCATCAGAGACAGCGGGGGCGCGTACAATGAGCAGTACTTC. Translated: CAIRDSGGAYNEQYF.

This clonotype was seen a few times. For the CDR3, the DNA is TGTGCCAGCAGTTTGAATTGGGGAACTGAAGCTTTCTTT. This codes for CASSLNWGTEAFF. This sequence joins TRBV12-3 or TRBV12-4 and TRBJ1-1; D gene uncertain. This CDR3 has 13 amino acids. The ends were cut back, 3 bases at V and 5 bases at J, with 10 bases in the middle.